Following are 27 T cell receptor beta chains from one sample sequenced in a study of T cell repertoires in cytomegalovirus infection. TCRdb independently ran MiXCR on the reads; one entry per CDR3 protein. This table holds 160,000 or so distinct CDR3 sequences, less than 25% found once. These receptors have no known antigen. The sequencing used CD8+ T cells from cultured PBMCs, collected from culture after CMV antigen stimulation. Source of these receptors: a human donor in good health (CMV status not recorded). Some clones in this sample may be carry-over from other donors' samples.

This clonotype was seen more than once but under ten times. J is TRBJ2-3 and V is TRBV11-2, with D hard to call. V dropped 2 bases and J dropped 3 bases, with 6 bases sitting between them. The length of the CDR3 is 13 residues. Germline CDR1 reads SGHAT; CDR2 reads FQNNGV. The CDR3 nucleotides are TGTGCCAGCAGCTTATGGGTAACAGATACGCAGTATTTT. This encodes CASSLWVTDTQYF. Together with reference TRBV11-2 and TRBJ2-3, the CDR3 gives the full variable domain: EAGVAQSPRYKIIEKRQSVAFWCNPISGHATLYWYQQILGQGPKLLIQFQNNGVVDDSQLPKDRFSAERLKGVDSTLKIQPAKLEDSAVYLCASSLWVTDTQYFGPGTRLTVL.

This clonotype occurred a few times. The chain links TRBV7-9 to TRBJ2-1; 8 bases line up with TRBD2. The V and J ends lost 11 bases and 6 bases, in that order; junction bases with no gene match: 6. Germline values: CDR1 SEHNR, CDR2 FQNEAQ (reference sequence). CDR3 length: 12 residues. In DNA form, the CDR3 reads TGTGCCTACTTCGCGGGGGGCAATGAGCAGTTCTTC. Translating gives CAYFAGGNEQFF.

This rearrangement joins TRBV12-3 or TRBV12-4 to TRBJ1-1, with 7 bases fitting TRBD1. The CDR3 length is 15 residues. V lost 1 base to trimming and J lost 8 bases; unmatched junction nucleotides: 10. The DNA of the CDR3 is TGTGCCAGCAGTTTAGGAGGGGGCAGCTCACACGAAGCTTTCTTT. Protein sequence: CASSLGGGSSHEAFF.

V usage is TRBV6-1 and J usage is TRBJ1-1, with TRBD1 as a possible D gene (5 bases). V lost 5 bases to trimming and J lost 1 base, with 11 bases between them. This CDR3 has 14 amino acids. Germline V CDR1 and CDR2: MNHNS, SASEGT. The DNA for the CDR3 is TGTGCCAGCAGTTGGGGAGGGGCGAACACTGAAGCTTTCTTT. Protein: CASSWGGANTEAFF.

This clonotype was seen a handful of times. This chain joins TRBV4-1 and TRBJ1-5; a possible D gene is TRBD1 (5 bases). Germline lookup yields CDR1 MGHRA and CDR2 YSYEKL. This CDR3 comprises 15 residues. The ends were cut back, 1 base at V and 1 base at J, with 8 bases in the middle. CDR3 coding DNA: TGCGCCAGCAGCCAAGGACAGTCCAGCAATCAGCCCCAGCATTTT. This gives the protein CASSQGQSSNQPQHF.

This clonotype was seen only a few times. The V and J genes are TRBV7-9 and TRBJ2-7, with no clear D. Germline V gives CDR1 SEHNR, CDR2 FQNEAQ (reference sequence). This CDR3 contains 16 residues. The ends were cut back, 5 bases at V and 1 base at J, with 18 bases in the middle. Here the CDR3 reads CASSPRTDVRSYEQYF. The CDR3 DNA is TGTGCCAGCAGCCCCAGGACCGACGTAAGATCCTACGAGCAGTACTTC.

This clonotype was recorded at least ten times. The CDR3 protein is CSARDRKGEKLFF. CDR3 nucleotide sequence: TGCAGTGCTAGAGATCGGAAAGGTGAAAAACTGTTTTTT. The chain employs TRBV20-1 and TRBJ1-4, with D hard to call. The V gene's germline CDR1 is DFQATT and CDR2 SNEGSKA (reference sequence). The CDR3 sequence is 13 residues long. Trimming took off 0 bases at V and 7 bases at J, with 9 bases between the two ends.

This clonotype was picked up a small number of times. The chain joins TRBV18 to TRBJ2-7, with 11 bases lining up with TRBD1. The CDR3 sequence is 17 residues long. J gave up 5 bases and V 2 bases, and 11 bases lay outside the gene matches. Germline lookup yields CDR1 KGHSH and CDR2 LQKENI. In DNA, the CDR3 is TGTGCCAGCTCACCATACTGGACAGGGGGCTTTGATAACGAGCAGTACTTC. This encodes CASSPYWTGGFDNEQYF.

The genes are TRBV28 and TRBJ2-2; D is unclear. The CDR3 is 12 residues long. V lost 4 bases, J lost 8 bases, and 8 bases lay in between. CDR1 is MDHEN, CDR2 SYDVKM, per germline. This CDR3 is CASSSSSGELFF. CDR3 nucleotide sequence: TGTGCCAGCAGTTCTTCTTCGGGGGAGCTGTTTTTT.

This clonotype was counted only a few times. V is TRBV7-9 and J is TRBJ1-2; D is unresolved. Between the trimmed V and J ends, which lost 8 bases and 8 bases, there was a span of 21 bases. CDR1 SEHNR and CDR2 FQNEAQ come from the germline V gene (reference sequence). This CDR3 is 14 amino acids long. CDR3 DNA sequence: TGTGCCAGCCACTCCGGGAGTAACAACCTCGGCTACACCTTC. Encoded protein: CASHSGSNNLGYTF.

This clonotype was counted only a few times. V usage is TRBV7-9 and J usage is TRBJ2-7; D is unresolved. The CDR3 loop spans 15 amino acids. CDR1 and CDR2 from the germline V gene are SEHNR and FQNEAQ (reference sequence). Trimming took off 1 base at V and 0 bases at J, with 10 bases between the two ends. CDR3 sequence (DNA): TGTGCCAGCAGCTTAGACGGGTCTCCCTCCTACGAGCAGTACTTC. Its protein is CASSLDGSPSYEQYF.

The chain has TRBV7-9 and TRBJ1-1, with 8 bases identical to TRBD1. CDR1 is SEHNR, CDR2 FQNEAQ, per germline (reference sequence). The CDR3 is made up of 15 amino acids. V lost 1 base to trimming and J lost 6 bases; unmatched junction nucleotides: 7. The DNA for the CDR3 is TGTGCCAGCAGCTTAGGCGACAGGGGATTCTCTGAAGCTTTCTTT. Amino acid sequence: CASSLGDRGFSEAFF.

This clonotype was counted a few times. This chain uses TRBV28 with TRBJ1-6; D remains ambiguous. CDR1 is MDHEN, CDR2 SYDVKM, per germline. V was shortened by 3 bases and J by 10 bases, with 13 bases between the two germline ends. The CDR3 is 14 amino acids. The DNA of the CDR3 is TGTGCCAGCAGTTTCGGGCAGTCTAGCTCACCCCTCCACTTT. Translating gives CASSFGQSSSPLHF.

This clonotype occurred a few times. This chain links TRBV15 with TRBJ1-4; TRBD1 is a possible D gene (5 bases). The CDR3 contains 17 residues. With 0 bases removed from V and 4 bases from J, the gap between germline ends came to 15 bases. The germline gives CDR1 LNHNV, CDR2 YYDKDF (reference sequence). CDR3 sequence reads: CATSRDPLGRDNEKLFF. CDR3 bases: TGTGCCACCAGCAGAGATCCCCTGGGCAGGGATAATGAAAAACTGTTTTTT.

This clonotype was seen at least ten times. The chain uses TRBV9 and TRBJ2-1; TRBD1 matches 7 bases. This CDR3 contains 15 residues. The ends lost 2 bases at V and 1 base at J; junction bases unmatched: 3. Germline-derived CDR1 and CDR2 are SGDLS and YYNGEE. CDR3 loop: CASSVTGVSYNEQFF. The CDR3 DNA reads as TGTGCCAGCAGCGTCACAGGGGTTTCCTACAATGAGCAGTTCTTC.

The gene calls are TRBV11-2 and TRBJ2-7; maybe TRBD1 (6 bases). Germline CDR1 and CDR2: SGHAT and FQNNGV. The ends were cut back, 4 bases at V and 3 bases at J, with 10 bases in the middle. CDR3 size: 13 residues. CDR3 DNA sequence: TGTGCCAGCAGCTGGGACATCGGCTACGAGCAGTACTTC. Amino acids: CASSWDIGYEQYF.

J is TRBJ2-4 and V is TRBV2; 7 bases fit TRBD1. Per germline, CDR1 SNHLY and CDR2 FYNNEI. Losses at the gene ends were 2 bases for V and 2 bases for J; bases not matched to a gene: 6. The CDR3 covers 16 residues. In DNA form, the CDR3 reads TGTGCCAGCAGTGAAACAGGGGAACGAACCAAAAACATTCAGTACTTC. Protein sequence: CASSETGERTKNIQYF.

This clonotype appeared a few times. The V and J genes are TRBV20-1 and TRBJ1-1; possibly TRBD1 for D (6 bases). The CDR3 covers 15 residues. The germline CDR1 and CDR2 sequences are DFQATT and SNEGSKA (reference sequence). The V end was cut by 1 base, the J end by 5 bases, with 17 bases between. As DNA, the CDR3 is TGCAGTGCTAGAGTAGGCACAGGGAGAGGGACTGAAGCTTTCTTT. Its protein is CSARVGTGRGTEAFF.

The table lists this clonotype with a few counts. V usage is TRBV7-8 and J usage is TRBJ2-1, with TRBD2 as a possible D gene (5 bases). Per germline, CDR1 SGHVS and CDR2 FQNEAQ. CDR3 length equals 18 residues. V dropped 4 bases and J dropped 2 bases, with 21 bases sitting between them. The CDR3 is CASSYAVTGSYTYNEQFF. In nucleotides, the CDR3 is TGTGCCAGCAGCTACGCCGTGACGGGGTCTTATACCTACAATGAGCAGTTCTTC.

In its sample, this clonotype was seen a few times. The CDR3 protein is CASSYSALNFDYNSPLHF. CDR3 bases: TGTGCCAGCAGTTACTCGGCCCTCAATTTCGACTATAATTCACCCCTCCACTTT. V gene TRBV6-2 or TRBV6-3 combines with J gene TRBJ1-6; D remains ambiguous. The CDR3 loop spans 18 amino acids. Trimming removed 0 bases from V and 3 bases from J, with 15 bases in between. CDR1 MNHEY and CDR2 SVGEGT come from the germline V gene.

The V call is TRBV7-8, the J call TRBJ2-7; 7 nucleotides match TRBD2. Germline V gives CDR1 SGHVS, CDR2 FQNEAQ. After removal of 6 bases from V and 4 bases from J, the junction contained 15 bases not matched to a gene. The CDR3 extends over 16 amino acids. This chain's CDR3 is CASSSLPRGLRYEQYF. In DNA, the CDR3 is TGTGCCAGCAGTTCCCTACCCCGGGGACTAAGATACGAGCAGTACTTC.

This chain connects TRBV29-1 to TRBJ2-6; TRBD1 matches at 7 bases. The V and J ends lost 1 base and 0 bases, in that order; junction bases with no gene match: 3. CDR1 SQVTM and CDR2 ANQGSEA come from the germline V gene. This CDR3 is built from 16 residues. The CDR3 coding sequence is TGCAGCGTTGAAGTTTGGGACAGCTCTGGGGCCAACGTCCTGACTTTC. Protein sequence: CSVEVWDSSGANVLTF.

This clonotype was seen a few times. The genes are TRBV27 and TRBJ2-7; D is undetermined. This CDR3 has 12 residues. CDR1 and CDR2 (germline): MNHEY, SMNVEV (reference sequence). The germline V and J ends were trimmed by 6 bases and 1 base, with 7 bases remaining between them. CDR3 bases: TGTGCCAGCAGCATGACATCCTACGAGCAGTACTTC. This codes for CASSMTSYEQYF.

This chain connects TRBV7-9 to TRBJ2-1; 11 nucleotides align to TRBD2. Germline V gives CDR1 SEHNR, CDR2 FQNEAQ (reference sequence). J was trimmed by 8 bases and V by 1 base; bases with no gene match: 4. The CDR3 spans 15 residues. The CDR3 loop reads CASSLGTSGYHEQFF. CDR3 bases: TGTGCCAGCAGCTTAGGGACTAGCGGGTACCATGAGCAGTTCTTC.

A few counts support this clonotype. The chain carries TRBV12-3 or TRBV12-4 and TRBJ1-6; 10 bases are shared with TRBD1. CDR3 size: 16 residues. V trimming: 5 bases; J trimming: 7 bases; junction bases outside the gene matches: 8. The CDR3 nucleotides read TGTGCCAGCAGTCAGGGACAGGGGCGGATAAATTCACCCCTCCACTTT. Amino acid sequence: CASSQGQGRINSPLHF.

This rearrangement joins TRBV4-1 to TRBJ2-7; D call uncertain. Trimming cost V 2 bases and J 6 bases, with 14 bases left between them. CDR3 length: 14 residues. Germline V lookup: CDR1 MGHRA, CDR2 YSYEKL. The CDR3 bases are TGCGCCAGCAGCCAACAGTATCCGACCTGCGAGCAGTACTTC. Translating gives CASSQQYPTCEQYF.

This clonotype has a handful of counts. The rearrangement joins TRBV27 to TRBJ2-1; D unresolved. V was pared by 3 bases and J by 0 bases, with 15 bases between. This CDR3 contains 17 residues. Per germline, CDR1 MNHEY and CDR2 SMNVEV (reference sequence). CDR3: CASSLVMSPSSYNEQFF. In DNA form, the CDR3 reads TGTGCCAGCAGTTTGGTAATGTCTCCTAGCTCCTACAATGAGCAGTTCTTC.